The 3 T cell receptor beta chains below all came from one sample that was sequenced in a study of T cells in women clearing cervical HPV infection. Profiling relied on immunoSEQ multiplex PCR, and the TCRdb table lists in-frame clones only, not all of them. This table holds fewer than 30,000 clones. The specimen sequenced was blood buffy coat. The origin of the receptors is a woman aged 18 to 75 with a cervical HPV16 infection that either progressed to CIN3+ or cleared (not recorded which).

The CDR3 is CASSYTTGLVEAFF. CDR3 DNA, as far as it was read: TGTGCCAGCAGTTACACCACAGGTTTGGTTGAA. The V gene is TRBV6-2 or TRBV6-3, the J gene TRBJ1-1; tentative D call: TRBD1 (5 bases). The read halts 3 residues ahead of the CDR3 end, with the missing end drawn from the germline J gene. This CDR3 contains 14 residues. V gave up 2 bases and J gave up 7 bases, with 14 bases separating them. CDR1 is MNHEY, CDR2 SVGEGT, per germline.

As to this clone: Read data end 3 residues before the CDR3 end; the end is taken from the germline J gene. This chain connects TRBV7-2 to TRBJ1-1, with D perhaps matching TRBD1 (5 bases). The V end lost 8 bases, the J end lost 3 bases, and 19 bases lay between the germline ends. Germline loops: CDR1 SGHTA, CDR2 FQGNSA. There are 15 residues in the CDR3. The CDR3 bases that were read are TGTGCCAGCTTTCACAGGCCTCCGCCCGACACTGAA. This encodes CASFHRPPPDTE. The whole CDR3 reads CASFHRPPPDTEAFF.

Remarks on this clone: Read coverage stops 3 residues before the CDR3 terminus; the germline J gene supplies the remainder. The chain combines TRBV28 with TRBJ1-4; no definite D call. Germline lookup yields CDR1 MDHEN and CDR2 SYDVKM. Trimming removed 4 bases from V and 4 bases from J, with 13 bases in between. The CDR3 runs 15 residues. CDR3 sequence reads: CASSSSGVSNEKLFF. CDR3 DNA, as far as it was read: TGTGCCAGCAGTTCCTCCGGTGTTAGTAATGAAAAA.